A selection of T cell receptor beta chains follows, all from one sample in a study of shared clonotypes between healthy human individuals. Repertoires were generated with immunoSEQ multiplex PCR, while TCRdb's copy carries only in-frame clones and drops some. Of around 2,100,000 clones in the sample, over 85% were seen once. Sequenced sample: naive CD8+ T cells sorted from blood. The source is a man younger than 35 in good health. Each CDR3 is given with its conserved first and last residue. Each record gives: J gene, clone size, D gene, V gene, CDR3 protein, CDR3 DNA. The D gene is left open where the match is weak. Clone size is stated in some rows and not others, as once, few, many or a class when expanded.

TRBJ2-3	-	TRBD2	TRBV5-1	CASSPHSGLADTDTQYF	TGCGCCAGCAGCCCACACTCGGGACTAGCGGACACAGATACGCAGTATTTT
TRBJ2-1	-	-	TRBV28	CASSPPRTFLWDNEQFF	TGTGCCAGCAGTCCACCCCGGACGTTCCTATGGGACAATGAGCAGTTCTTC
TRBJ2-7	-	TRBD2	TRBV6-5	CASSYSSGINEQYF	TGTGCCAGCAGTTATTCTAGCGGGATTAATGAGCAGTACTTC
TRBJ1-6	-	-	TRBV27	CASSLKGYKFSPLHF	TGTGCCAGCAGTTTAAAAGGGTACAAATTCTCACCCCTCCACTTT
TRBJ2-5	-	TRBD2	TRBV7-9	CASSLEREIQETQYF	TGTGCCAGCAGCTTAGAGCGGGAAATCCAAGAGACCCAGTACTTC
TRBJ2-3	once	TRBD2	TRBV5-4	CASRTSGGSDTQYF	TGTGCCAGCAGGACCAGCGGGGGTTCAGATACGCAGTATTTT
TRBJ2-7	-	-	TRBV5-6	CASSSDGTYEQYF	TGTGCCAGCAGCTCGGACGGAACCTACGAGCAGTACTTC
TRBJ2-3	-	TRBD2	TRBV4-2	CASTTSTSALSSTDTQYF	TGTGCCAGCACCACAAGTACTAGCGCTTTGTCTAGCACAGATACGCAGTATTTT
TRBJ2-3	-	-	TRBV4-1	CASSQPRNREGADTQYF	TGCGCCAGCAGCCAACCTCGGAACCGCGAAGGGGCAGATACGCAGTATTTT
TRBJ2-7	-	-	TRBV7-9	CASSPAGPYEQYF	TGTGCCAGCAGCCCCGCGGGGCCCTACGAGCAGTACTTC
TRBJ1-6	-	-	TRBV4-3	CASSQVGTNPTLHF	TGCGCCAGCAGCCAAGTCGGGACAAACCCTACCCTCCACTTT
TRBJ2-7	-	-	TRBV5-5	CASSLVQGYEQYF	TGTGCCAGCAGCTTGGTCCAGGGCTACGAGCAGTACTTC
TRBJ2-7	-	-	TRBV27	CASSPGQGNGYEQYF	TGTGCCAGCAGTCCAGGGCAGGGGAATGGCTACGAGCAGTACTTC
TRBJ1-2	-	-	TRBV6-5	CASSPGAGHGYTF	TGTGCCAGCAGCCCTGGCGCTGGGCACGGCTACACCTTC
TRBJ2-5	-	-	TRBV6-7	CASSPPRHWGQETQYF	TGTGCCAGCAGTCCTCCCCGACATTGGGGCCAAGAGACCCAGTACTTC
TRBJ2-1	-	TRBD2	TRBV7-9	CASSLLEGRLAAPYNEQFF	TGTGCCAGCAGCTTATTGGAAGGTCGGCTAGCGGCTCCCTACAATGAGCAGTTCTTC
TRBJ1-4	-	-	TRBV7-9	CASSSYGEKLFF	TGTGCCAGCAGCTCGTATGGTGAAAAACTGTTTTTT
TRBJ2-5	-	TRBD1	TRBV9	CASSVALTGETQYF	TGTGCCAGCAGCGTAGCCCTGACAGGGGAGACCCAGTACTTC
TRBJ2-7	once	TRBD2	TRBV2	CASKNLAGSIYEQYF	TGTGCCAGCAAGAACCTAGCGGGATCAATCTACGAGCAGTACTTC
TRBJ1-4	-	-	TRBV7-2	CASRGGEKLFF	TGTGCCAGCAGAGGGGGGGAAAAACTGTTTTTT
TRBJ2-1	-	-	TRBV25-1	CASSERGALNYNEQFF	TGTGCCAGCAGTGAAAGGGGGGCGCTCAACTACAATGAGCAGTTCTTC
TRBJ2-7	-	TRBD1	TRBV19	CASTGQGPYEQYF	TGTGCCAGTACCGGACAGGGACCCTACGAGCAGTACTTC
TRBJ2-5	-	-	TRBV27	CASSLWYQETQYF	TGTGCCAGCAGTCTCTGGTACCAAGAGACCCAGTACTTC
TRBJ2-3	-	-	TRBV12-5	CASGFWDMPDTQYF	TGTGCTAGTGGTTTTTGGGACATGCCAGATACGCAGTATTTT
TRBJ2-7	-	-	TRBV5-6	CASSWGGGSYEQYF	TGTGCCAGCAGCTGGGGGGGCGGCTCCTACGAGCAGTACTTC
TRBJ2-7	-	TRBD1	TRBV27	CASSSGTGVWNEQYF	TGTGCCAGCAGTTCCGGGACAGGGGTGTGGAACGAGCAGTACTTC
TRBJ1-1	-	-	TRBV7-9	CASSYTLEAFF	TGTGCCAGCAGCTACACACTTGAAGCTTTCTTT
TRBJ2-7	-	TRBD2	TRBV9	CASSVGGGTHEQYF	TGTGCCAGCAGCGTAGGGGGGGGAACCCACGAGCAGTACTTC
TRBJ2-1	-	TRBD2	TRBV4-3	CASSQGFSGRTRGNEQFF	TGCGCCAGCAGCCAAGGATTTAGCGGGAGGACACGTGGAAATGAGCAGTTCTTC
TRBJ2-2	-	-	TRBV11-2	CASSLIGNWLFF	TGTGCCAGCAGCTTAATCGGGAACTGGCTGTTTTTT
TRBJ2-5	once	TRBD2	TRBV5-4	CASSPGLAGDQETQYF	TGTGCCAGCAGCCCCGGACTAGCGGGGGACCAAGAGACCCAGTACTTC
TRBJ2-3	-	-	TRBV28	CASSSLAESTDTQYF	TGTGCCAGCAGTTCTCTAGCTGAGAGCACAGATACGCAGTATTTT
TRBJ2-7	-	TRBD2	TRBV4-1	CASSAGTSGAGYEQYF	TGCGCCAGCAGCGCTGGGACTAGCGGAGCCGGCTACGAGCAGTACTTC
TRBJ2-1	-	-	TRBV5-4	CASSLGGPNEQFF	TGTGCCAGCAGCTTGGGGGGCCCCAATGAGCAGTTCTTC
TRBJ1-2	-	TRBD1	TRBV4-2	CASNQLVTGGEDYGYTF	TGTGCCAGCAACCAGCTAGTGACAGGGGGCGAGGACTATGGCTACACCTTC
TRBJ2-1	-	-	TRBV7-8	CATQGSYNEQFF	TGTGCCACCCAAGGCTCCTACAATGAGCAGTTCTTC
TRBJ1-1	-	TRBD1	TRBV2	CASSEVGQGENTEAFF	TGTGCCAGCAGTGAAGTGGGACAGGGGGAGAACACTGAAGCTTTCTTT
TRBJ2-7	-	TRBD1	TRBV15	CATSRPGQGAAYEQYF	TGTGCCACCAGCAGGCCGGGACAGGGGGCGGCTTACGAGCAGTACTTC
TRBJ1-5	-	TRBD1	TRBV7-8	CASSLGDRAPYSNQPQHF	TGTGCCAGCAGCTTAGGGGACAGGGCTCCCTATAGCAATCAGCCCCAGCATTTT
TRBJ2-7	-	-	TRBV15	CATSRDSPGPGEQYF	TGTGCCACCAGCAGAGATTCTCCAGGGCCGGGCGAGCAGTACTTC
TRBJ2-7	-	-	TRBV5-1	CASSFGGYEQYF	TGCGCCAGCAGCTTCGGCGGCTACGAGCAGTACTTC
TRBJ2-3	-	TRBD1	TRBV7-9	CASSLWQGAGDTQYF	TGTGCCAGCAGCTTATGGCAGGGGGCCGGAGATACGCAGTATTTT
TRBJ1-1	-	-	TRBV14	CASSQDSEGVNTEAFF	TGTGCCAGCAGCCAAGATTCCGAGGGGGTGAACACTGAAGCTTTCTTT
TRBJ2-1	-	-	TRBV7-8	CASSLVTEYNEQFF	TGTGCCAGCAGCTTAGTAACGGAATACAATGAGCAGTTCTTC
TRBJ2-7	once	TRBD1	TRBV6-6	CASSYSWGTGYYEQYF	TGTGCCAGCAGTTACTCTTGGGGGACAGGGTATTACGAGCAGTACTTC
TRBJ2-3	once	TRBD2	TRBV5-6	CASSEAPREGSTDTQYF	TGTGCCAGCAGCGAGGCCCCGCGGGAGGGGAGCACAGATACGCAGTATTTT
TRBJ2-1	-	TRBD1	TRBV4-3	CASSPGTGVYNEQFF	TGCGCCAGCAGCCCAGGGACAGGGGTCTACAATGAGCAGTTCTTC
TRBJ2-3	once	-	TRBV27	CASSPLRGPDTQYF	TGTGCCAGCAGTCCGCTGCGGGGCCCAGATACGCAGTATTTT
TRBJ1-4	-	TRBD1	TRBV12-5	CASGPGSTGRNEKLFF	TGTGCTAGTGGCCCCGGTTCGACAGGGCGTAATGAAAAACTGTTTTTT
TRBJ2-5	-	-	TRBV4-3	CASSQESAETQYF	TGCGCCAGCAGCCAAGAATCGGCCGAGACCCAGTACTTC
TRBJ1-5	-	-	TRBV6-6	CASRDPGLPNQPQHF	TGTGCCAGCAGAGATCCAGGGTTGCCCAATCAGCCCCAGCATTTT
TRBJ1-3	-	-	TRBV5-5	CASSWGTGNTIYF	TGTGCCAGCAGCTGGGGGACGGGAAACACCATATATTTT
TRBJ1-6	-	-	TRBV19	CASSSYASGSNSPLHF	TGTGCCAGTAGTTCCTACGCATCGGGGTCTAATTCACCCCTCCACTTT
TRBJ2-1	once	-	TRBV29-1	CSSRLGLVDEQFF	TGCAGCTCAAGACTAGGACTTGTGGATGAGCAGTTCTTC
TRBJ1-5	once	-	TRBV9	CASSAGSDYQPQHF	TGTGCCAGCAGCGCCGGGAGCGATTATCAGCCCCAGCATTTT
TRBJ1-2	-	-	TRBV6-1	CASSEATRYGYTF	TGTGCCAGCAGTGAAGCGACAAGATATGGCTACACCTTC
TRBJ2-7	-	-	TRBV29-1	CSVQDIGRLDF	TGCAGCGTGCAGGACATCGGAAGACTGGACTTC
TRBJ1-2	-	TRBD1	TRBV25-1	CASSDRGPYGYTF	TGTGCCAGCAGTGACAGGGGGCCATATGGCTACACCTTC